This entry lists 14 T cell receptor beta chains sequenced from one sample in a study of blood T cell repertoires in COVID-19. This table comes from immunoSEQ multiplex PCR, and its TCRdb copy is limited to in-frame clones, with some not included. This sample has over 200,000 clones, with more than 75% found just once. The sample consisted of peripheral blood. The receptors stem from a woman aged 45-65 years with acute or convalescent COVID-19.

The chain has TRBV18 and TRBJ2-6; D is uncertain. V gave up 2 bases and J gave up 0 bases, with 8 bases separating them. Per germline, CDR1 KGHSH and CDR2 LQKENI. The CDR3 extends over 16 amino acids. Here the CDR3 reads CASSPVRSSGANVLTF. For the CDR3, the DNA is TGTGCCAGCTCACCAGTCCGGAGCTCTGGGGCCAACGTCCTGACTTTC. The full variable domain, its missing parts supplied by reference TRBV18 and TRBJ2-6, is NAGVMQNPRHLVRRRGQEARLRCSPMKGHSHVYWYRQLPEEGLKFMVYLQKENIIDESGMPKERFSAEFPKEGPSILRIQQVVRGDSAAYFCASSPVRSSGANVLTFGAGSRLTVL.

The CDR3: CASSPPRLAGGGEQFF. The DNA for the CDR3 is TGTGCCAGCTCACCACCCCGCCTAGCGGGGGGGGGTGAGCAGTTCTTC. This rearrangement joins TRBV18 to TRBJ2-1; 12 bases fit TRBD2. V was clipped by 0 bases and J by 9 bases; unmatched bases: 6. CDR3 size: 16 residues. Germline V CDR1 and CDR2: KGHSH, LQKENI.

V gene TRBV27 combines with J gene TRBJ2-3, with 7 bases fitting TRBD2. This CDR3 comprises 15 residues. CDR1 MNHEY and CDR2 SMNVEV come from the germline V gene (reference sequence). V lost 5 bases and J lost 4; bases outside the gene matches: 9. The DNA of the CDR3 is TGTGCCAGCAGTCTCCGCGGGAGAGGGGCAGATACGCAGTATTTT. This encodes CASSLRGRGADTQYF.

The chain carries TRBV2 and TRBJ2-5; a weak D match, TRBD1 (6 bases). This CDR3 region has 12 residues. Trimming took off 8 bases at V and 4 bases at J, with 11 bases between the two ends. CDR1 is SNHLY, CDR2 FYNNEI, per germline. The CDR3 sequence is CASGLQGETQYF. For the CDR3, the DNA is TGTGCCAGCGGCCTACAGGGAGAGACCCAGTACTTC.

The CDR3 sequence: CASSVVERYNEQFF. CDR3 coding DNA: TGTGCCAGCAGCGTAGTCGAGCGGTACAATGAGCAGTTCTTC. V and J are TRBV9 and TRBJ2-1, with D perhaps matching TRBD2 (5 bases). The CDR3 is made up of 14 amino acids. The ends were cut back, 0 bases at V and 4 bases at J, with 8 bases in the middle. Germline V CDR1 and CDR2: SGDLS, YYNGEE.

The rearrangement joins TRBV19 to TRBJ2-7; TRBD2 matches at 7 bases. The CDR3 is 15 amino acids. V lost 5 bases and J lost 2; bases outside the gene matches: 9. Germline values: CDR1 LNHDA, CDR2 SQIVND (reference sequence). CDR3 sequence: CASSLQPGTTYEQYF. The CDR3 coding sequence is TGTGCCAGTAGTCTCCAGCCCGGGACTACCTACGAGCAGTACTTC.

This chain uses TRBV7-2 with TRBJ1-5, with no clear D. The germline V gene encodes CDR1 SGHTA and CDR2 FQGNSA. This CDR3 is 14 amino acids long. V lost 5 bases and J 5 bases, leaving 13 bases between the germline ends. The CDR3 sequence is CASSPQPEYQPQHF. CDR3 bases: TGTGCCAGCAGCCCACAGCCTGAGTATCAGCCCCAGCATTTT. The variable domain in full, completed from reference TRBV7-2 and TRBJ1-5, reads GAGVSQSPSNKVTEKGKDVELRCDPISGHTALYWYRQSLGQGLEFLIYFQGNSAPDKSGLPSDRFSAERTGGSVSTLTIQRTQQEDSAVYLCASSPQPEYQPQHFGDGTRLSIL.

This chain connects TRBV6-2 or TRBV6-3 to TRBJ1-2, with TRBD1 identical over 7 bases. There are 13 residues in the CDR3. Germline trimming cut 0 bases from V and 6 bases from J; bases unmatched to any gene: 1. Germline V gene sequence: CDR1 MNHEY, CDR2 SVGEGT. The CDR3 DNA is TGTGCCAGCAGTTACTCGACAGGGAATGGCTACACCTTC. Translated: CASSYSTGNGYTF.

V is TRBV19 and J is TRBJ2-7, with TRBD1 identical over 7 bases. CDR3 length equals 15 residues. CDR1 is LNHDA, CDR2 SQIVND, per germline (reference sequence). J gave up 4 bases and V 5 bases, and 11 bases lay outside the gene matches. DNA of the CDR3: TGTGCCAGTAGTGGTGAGGGGACAGAGCAATACGAGCAGTACTTC. As protein: CASSGEGTEQYEQYF.

This chain links TRBV28 with TRBJ2-5, with D perhaps matching TRBD2 (6 bases). The V gene lost 5 bases and the J gene lost 2 bases, with 12 bases spanning the gap. The CDR3 runs to 14 residues. CDR1 and CDR2 from the germline V gene are MDHEN and SYDVKM. The CDR3 loop reads CASSPQLAQETQYF. In nucleotides, the CDR3 is TGTGCCAGCAGTCCCCAACTAGCTCAAGAGACCCAGTACTTC.

This chain links TRBV7-2 with TRBJ1-5, with 9 bases lining up with TRBD1. Germline assignment: CDR1 SGHTA and CDR2 FQGNSA. The CDR3 covers 15 residues. V was clipped by 5 bases and J by 6 bases; unmatched bases: 8. The DNA of the CDR3 is TGTGCCAGCAGCATTACAGGGGGCGGAGGTCAGCCCCAGCATTTT. Translated, it gives CASSITGGGGQPQHF.

The chain has TRBV20-1 and TRBJ2-1; D gene uncertain. The V gene's germline CDR1 is DFQATT and CDR2 SNEGSKA (reference sequence). The V end was cut by 5 bases, the J end by 10 bases, with 9 bases between. CDR3 size: 10 residues. The chain's CDR3 is CSAFPREQFF. The CDR3 DNA reads as TGCAGTGCTTTCCCTCGGGAGCAGTTCTTC.

The chain joins TRBV6-2 or TRBV6-3 to TRBJ2-5; tentatively, D is TRBD2 (5 bases). Looked up from germline, CDR1 is MNHEY and CDR2 is SVGEGT. V was pared by 1 base and J by 4 bases, with 13 bases between. This CDR3 spans 15 amino acids. The CDR3 here is CASSYYPGVRETQYF. DNA of the CDR3: TGTGCCAGCAGTTACTATCCCGGGGTGCGAGAGACCCAGTACTTC.

V gene TRBV19 combines with J gene TRBJ2-1, with TRBD2 matching 10 bases. Per germline, CDR1 LNHDA and CDR2 SQIVND (reference sequence). The CDR3 consists of 14 residues. V gave up 3 bases and J gave up 10 bases; unmatched junction bases: 6. In DNA, the CDR3 is TGTGCCAGTAGTATGGCTAGCGGGAGAACCGAGCAGTTCTTC. Amino acids: CASSMASGRTEQFF.